Listed below are T cell receptor beta chains from one sample, sequenced in a study of T-cell memory formation after mild COVID-19. TCRdb reprocessed the 5' RACE reads with MiXCR, giving one entry per CDR3 protein. The repertoire holds a few hundred thousand distinct CDR3 sequences, 15% to 20% seen once, with 23% in the top ten. Source material: PBMCs or a T cell subset sorted from them (not recorded which). The receptors were sampled from a man between 18 and 35 years old who had mild COVID-19 (a few samples of this study predate the infection). Cell type and time point are not known. Both conserved end residues are part of each CDR3. A D gene is named only where the DNA matches it firmly.

j_call d_call v_call cdr3_aa
TRBJ2-3 NA TRBV5-1 CASSFLPTDTQYF
TRBJ2-7 TRBD2 TRBV7-2 CASATGGSYEQYF
TRBJ2-2 NA TRBV20-1 CSARFRASTGELFF
TRBJ2-5 NA TRBV15 CATSPGYNLVRGGETQYF
TRBJ2-5 NA TRBV7-2 CASTQVAGPKTQYF
TRBJ2-7 TRBD1 TRBV7-6 CASALETGPYSYEQYF
TRBJ1-1 NA TRBV27 CASSLSPTSEAFF
TRBJ1-1 NA TRBV7-2 CASSRLGGLLFTEAFF
TRBJ1-2 NA TRBV10-3 CAISPGGVVYGYTF
TRBJ2-5 TRBD2 TRBV4-1 CASSQKGGLAGQETQYF
TRBJ1-1 NA TRBV6-2/TRBV6-3 CASTSGREWAEAFF
TRBJ2-5 TRBD2 TRBV6-2/TRBV6-3 CASSYEGGVETQYF
TRBJ2-1 NA TRBV28 CASSLADRGAQFF
TRBJ1-5 TRBD1 TRBV6-4 CASSDSGTGYNQPQHF
TRBJ2-5 TRBD1 TRBV29-1 CSVEGGRGTEETQYF
TRBJ2-3 NA TRBV4-1 CASSQDSQGSSADTQYF
TRBJ2-7 NA TRBV6-5 CASSYSNQARYEQYF
TRBJ2-3 TRBD2 TRBV5-1 CASSLPASGGTDTQYF
TRBJ2-1 NA TRBV24-1 CATSDQDHNEQFF
TRBJ2-3 NA TRBV7-2 CASGQGVSTDTQYF
TRBJ2-5 NA TRBV7-2 CASSLVVYQETQYF
TRBJ2-5 NA TRBV13 CASSLSSTVGQETQYF
TRBJ2-5 NA TRBV6-5 CASSYGWGRETQYF
TRBJ1-1 TRBD1 TRBV5-1 CASSLALSGGTAEAFF
TRBJ1-2 NA TRBV4-3 CASSQEPGIGDYGYTF
TRBJ1-2 NA TRBV6-2/TRBV6-3 CASSQIKQANYGYTF
TRBJ1-2 NA TRBV12-3/TRBV12-4 CASRPQGLYGYTF
TRBJ2-7 NA TRBV6-5 CASSYWGRGNEQYF
TRBJ2-5 NA TRBV24-1 CATSVASRQETQYF
TRBJ1-1 NA TRBV5-5 CASSLGSGQEAFF
TRBJ1-1 TRBD1 TRBV29-1 CSVDQGDTEAFF
TRBJ2-7 TRBD1 TRBV30 CAWAGTVAYEQYF
TRBJ2-6 TRBD1 TRBV5-1 CASSWTGSGANVLTF
TRBJ2-1 NA TRBV6-6 CASSYSTGYNEQFF
TRBJ2-2 NA TRBV4-3 CASSQDLSSARGGELFF
TRBJ2-3 NA TRBV7-9 CASSFGQLADTQYF
TRBJ1-5 NA TRBV2 CASSETTAGVQPQHF
TRBJ2-1 NA TRBV4-3 CASSPGTPSYNEQFF
TRBJ1-5 NA TRBV25-1 CASSEGGGSNQPQHF
TRBJ1-1 NA TRBV4-3 CASSQAGGEGAEAFF
TRBJ2-7 NA TRBV27 CASSSLGVNYEQYF
TRBJ2-1 NA TRBV5-1 CASSLEPQGRNEQFF
TRBJ2-2 NA TRBV18 CASSPPSGYGGGELFF